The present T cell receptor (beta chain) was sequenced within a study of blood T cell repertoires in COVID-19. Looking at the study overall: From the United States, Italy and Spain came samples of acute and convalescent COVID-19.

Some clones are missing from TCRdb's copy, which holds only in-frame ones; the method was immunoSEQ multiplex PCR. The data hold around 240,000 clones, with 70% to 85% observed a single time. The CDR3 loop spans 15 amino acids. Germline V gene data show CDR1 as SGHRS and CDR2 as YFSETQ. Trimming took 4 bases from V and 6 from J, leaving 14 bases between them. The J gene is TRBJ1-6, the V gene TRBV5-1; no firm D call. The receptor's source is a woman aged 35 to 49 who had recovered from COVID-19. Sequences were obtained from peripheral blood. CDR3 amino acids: CASSPPGGSNSPLHF. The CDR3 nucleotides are TGCGCCAGCAGCCCCCCGGGAGGGAGTAATTCACCCCTCCACTTT.